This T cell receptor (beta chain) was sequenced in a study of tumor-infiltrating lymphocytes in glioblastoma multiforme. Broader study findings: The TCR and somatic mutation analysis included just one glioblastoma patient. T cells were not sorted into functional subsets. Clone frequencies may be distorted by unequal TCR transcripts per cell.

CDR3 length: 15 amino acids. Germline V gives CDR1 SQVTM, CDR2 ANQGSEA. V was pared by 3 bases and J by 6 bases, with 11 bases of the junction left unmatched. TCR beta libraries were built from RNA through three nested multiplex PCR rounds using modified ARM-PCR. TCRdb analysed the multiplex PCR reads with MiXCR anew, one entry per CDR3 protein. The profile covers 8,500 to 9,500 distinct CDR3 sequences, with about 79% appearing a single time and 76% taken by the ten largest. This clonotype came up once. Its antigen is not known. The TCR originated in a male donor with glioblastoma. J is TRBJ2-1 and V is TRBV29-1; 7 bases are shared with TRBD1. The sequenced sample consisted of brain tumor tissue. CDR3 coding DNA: TGCAGCGTTGAGGGGCTGGGACAGCGGTCCAATGAGCAGTTCTTC. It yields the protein CSVEGLGQRSNEQFF.